This T cell receptor beta chain appears in the sequencing data of a study of shared clonotypes between healthy human individuals. Recent acute infections and vaccinations were absent in the healthy HIV-negative adult donors. The length of the CDR3 is 13 residues. CDR1 and CDR2 from the germline V gene are SGHTA and FQGNSA. The V gene lost 5 bases and the J gene lost 5 bases, with 10 bases spanning the gap. The DNA input per sorted-subset replicate PCR was 200 ng, corresponding to tens of thousands of T cell genomes. The repertoire was sequenced with immunoSEQ multiplex PCR; TCRdb's copy has only in-frame clones and lacks some. This table has roughly 400,000 clones, 96% appearing once. Study-wide points: Sequencing of the sorted subsets was shown by rarefaction to be incomplete despite large depth.

With respect to this clone: Antigen unknown.

The sequence was obtained from a man aged 25 to 40 in good health. Sequencing was done on a sample of memory CD8+ T cells sorted from blood. Subset denoted: CD45RO+ cells pooled with CCR7-negative TemRA cells. The chain couples TRBV7-2 to TRBJ2-1; perhaps TRBD2 as D (5 bases). CDR3 sequence reads: CASSGSSHNEQFF. CDR3 nucleotides: TGTGCCAGCAGCGGGAGTTCCCACAATGAGCAGTTCTTC.